One sample yielded the 18 T cell receptor beta chains listed below, sequenced in a study of response to subunit inactivated influenza vaccine. TCRdb reanalysed the RT-PCR reads using MiXCR and keeps one entry per CDR3 protein. This sample yields about 780,000 distinct CDR3 sequences, of which about 18% are seen a single time; roughly 11% belongs to the top ten. This sample comprised PBMCs from blood, obtained about 5 days after vaccination. All receptors come from a man in his fifties who received an inactivated influenza vaccine.

This clonotype was picked up a small number of times. J is TRBJ2-2 and V is TRBV12-3 or TRBV12-4; no clear D gene. V was pared by 6 bases and J by 9 bases, with 20 bases between. The length of the CDR3 is 15 residues. CDR3 amino acids: CASSPTRMLHRELFF. The CDR3 DNA reads as TGTGCCAGCAGCCCCACAAGGATGCTCCACCGGGAGCTGTTTTTT.

The chain carries TRBV7-2 and TRBJ2-7, with TRBD1 matching 8 bases. This CDR3 contains 13 residues. CDR1 is SGHTA, CDR2 FQGNSA, per germline. V trimming: 3 bases; J trimming: 5 bases; junction bases outside the gene matches: 3. CDR3 sequence (DNA): TGTGCCAGCAGCTTCAGGGGGCTGGACGAGCAGTACTTC. It specifies CASSFRGLDEQYF.

This clonotype was counted ten times or more. The V call is TRBV29-1, the J call TRBJ2-7; D is uncertain. V gave up 6 bases and J gave up 0 bases, with 9 bases separating them. This CDR3 contains 12 residues. Germline V gene data show CDR1 as SQVTM and CDR2 as ANQGSEA. CDR3 sequence: CSVRLSSYEQYF. The CDR3 coding sequence is TGCAGCGTCAGACTGAGCTCCTACGAGCAGTACTTC.

The chain carries TRBV7-2 and TRBJ2-2; a possible D gene is TRBD1 (5 bases). V lost 4 bases and J 7 bases, leaving 10 bases between the germline ends. The V gene's germline CDR1 is SGHTA and CDR2 FQGNSA. The CDR3 is 13 amino acids. The CDR3 is CASSSRVLGELFF. The DNA of the CDR3 is TGTGCCAGCAGCTCCAGGGTACTCGGGGAGCTGTTTTTT.

The chain links TRBV5-4 to TRBJ2-7, with D maybe TRBD2 (6 bases). V lost 3 bases to trimming and J lost 6 bases, with 13 bases between them. The germline CDR1 and CDR2 sequences are SGHNT and YYREEE (reference sequence). The CDR3 sequence is 13 residues long. In nucleotides, the CDR3 is TGTGCCAGCAGCTGGAGGGGTGAACGCGAGCAGTACTTC. Translated: CASSWRGEREQYF.

This clonotype was seen more than once but under ten times. The chain joins TRBV5-6 to TRBJ1-6, with D uncertain. Between the trimmed V and J ends, which lost 1 base and 5 bases, there was a span of 10 bases. From germline, CDR1 is SGHDT and CDR2 YYEEEE. This CDR3 region has 15 residues. The CDR3 bases are TGTGCCAGCAGCTTGTTTGGACGCAATAATTCACCCCTCCACTTT. Its translation: CASSLFGRNNSPLHF.

This clonotype has ten or more counts. The V and J genes are TRBV5-1 and TRBJ1-1; D remains unclear. Germline values: CDR1 SGHRS, CDR2 YFSETQ. CDR3 length: 11 residues. The V gene lost 5 bases and the J gene lost 7 bases, with 9 bases spanning the gap. CDR3 DNA: TGCGCCAGCAGACATGAGGGTGAAGCTTTCTTT. Residues: CASRHEGEAFF.

This chain connects TRBV10-3 to TRBJ2-3; TRBD2 aligns across 13 bases. V dropped 8 bases and J dropped 6; count of bases not matched to a gene: 8. The germline CDR1 and CDR2 sequences are ENHRY and SYGVKD. There are 15 residues in the CDR3. The CDR3 sequence is CAIHNTSGGADTQYF. For the CDR3, the DNA is TGTGCCATCCATAACACTAGCGGGGGGGCGGATACGCAGTATTTT.

The genes are TRBV7-9 and TRBJ2-4; D gene ambiguous. Trimming shortened V by 3 bases and J by 2 bases, and 14 bases separated the two germline ends. CDR1 and CDR2 from the germline V gene are SEHNR and FQNEAQ (reference sequence). This CDR3 is built from 16 residues. This CDR3 is CASSFPPDKSKNIQYF. DNA of the CDR3: TGTGCCAGCAGCTTCCCGCCCGACAAGTCCAAAAACATTCAGTACTTC.

In its sample, this clonotype was seen a few times. The chain joins TRBV5-1 to TRBJ2-7; TRBD1 matches 10 bases. J lost 3 bases, V lost 5 bases, and 8 bases had no gene match. CDR3 length equals 15 residues. Per germline, CDR1 SGHRS and CDR2 YFSETQ. The DNA of the CDR3 is TGCGCCAGCAGTTCCGGGACAGGGGAGGGCTACGAGCAGTACTTC. It is translated as CASSSGTGEGYEQYF. The entire variable domain, with the rest obtained from reference TRBV5-1 and TRBJ2-7, is as follows: KAGVTQTPRYLIKTRGQQVTLSCSPISGHRSVSWYQQTPGQGLQFLFEYFSETQRNKGNFPGRFSGRQFSNSRSEMNVSTLELGDSALYLCASSSGTGEGYEQYFGPGTRLTVT.

The chain combines TRBV11-2 with TRBJ2-7, with 8 nucleotides matching TRBD2. Germline V gene data show CDR1 as SGHAT and CDR2 as FQNNGV. Losses at the gene ends were 2 bases for V and 2 bases for J; bases not matched to a gene: 14. CDR3 length equals 18 residues. The CDR3 here is CASSLTGTAVSGTYEQYF. As DNA, the CDR3 is TGTGCCAGCAGCTTAACCGGGACGGCAGTTAGCGGGACCTACGAGCAGTACTTC.

The chain combines TRBV11-1 with TRBJ2-1, with 13 nucleotides matching TRBD2. The V gene's germline CDR1 is SGHAT and CDR2 FQDESV (reference sequence). The CDR3 is 18 residues long. V shed 5 bases and J 0 bases; nucleotides not matched to a gene: 7. CDR3 sequence: CASSPRTSGGSSYNEQFF. CDR3 bases: TGTGCCAGCAGCCCCCGGACTAGCGGGGGCAGCTCCTACAATGAGCAGTTCTTC.

This clonotype was recorded a few times. The rearrangement links TRBV6-5 to TRBJ2-1, with 9 bases aligning to TRBD2. With V trimmed by 3 bases and J by 7 bases, 13 bases remained unmatched. The CDR3 covers 17 residues. Germline V gene sequence: CDR1 MNHEY, CDR2 SVGAGI. The CDR3 here is CASSYSAGAGGSNEQFF. The CDR3 DNA sequence: TGTGCCAGCAGTTATTCGGCTGGAGCGGGAGGATCTAATGAGCAGTTCTTC.

The V and J genes are TRBV29-1 and TRBJ2-3; TRBD2 agrees at 7 bases. The CDR3 is 15 residues long. The germline gives CDR1 SQVTM, CDR2 ANQGSEA. The J segment lost 4 bases and the V segment lost 0 bases, leaving 7 bases of the junction unmatched. The CDR3 is CSVEDRGLGADTQYF. The CDR3, as DNA: TGCAGCGTTGAAGATCGAGGACTAGGTGCAGATACGCAGTATTTT.

This clonotype was picked up a small number of times. The CDR3, as DNA: TGCAGCGTCGGGGACAGCCCAACAGATACGCAGTATTTT. Translated, it gives CSVGDSPTDTQYF. This chain uses TRBV29-1 with TRBJ2-3, with 7 nucleotides matching TRBD1. The CDR3 loop spans 13 amino acids. V lost 6 bases and J lost 3; bases outside the gene matches: 6. CDR1 SQVTM and CDR2 ANQGSEA come from the germline V gene.

The chain uses TRBV5-1 and TRBJ1-1, with TRBD1 identical over 7 bases. CDR1 and CDR2 from the germline V gene are SGHRS and YFSETQ. J lost 4 bases, V lost 3 bases, and 9 bases had no gene match. CDR3 size: 15 residues. CDR3 DNA sequence: TGCGCCAGCAGCTCCTCCCGACAGGGCACCACTGAAGCTTTCTTT. It codes for CASSSSRQGTTEAFF.

At least ten counts were recorded for this clonotype. CDR3 residues: CATSDPRSKIAGGSNTQYF. CDR3 sequence (DNA): TGTGCCACCAGTGACCCCCGCTCGAAAATAGCGGGAGGTTCCAATACGCAGTATTTT. The V and J genes are TRBV24-1 and TRBJ2-3; 10 nucleotides line up with TRBD2. Germline assignment: CDR1 KGHDR and CDR2 SFDVKD. This CDR3 has 19 amino acids. J was trimmed by 7 bases and V by 4 bases; bases with no gene match: 19.

This clonotype appeared a single time. The rearrangement links TRBV28 to TRBJ2-1; 9 bases are shared with TRBD1. Germline V gives CDR1 MDHEN, CDR2 SYDVKM. V gave up 1 base and J gave up 2 bases; unmatched junction bases: 3. CDR3 length: 16 amino acids. The CDR3 reads CASSLLGQGAYNEQFF. CDR3 coding DNA: TGTGCCAGCAGTTTATTGGGACAGGGAGCCTACAATGAGCAGTTCTTC. The full variable domain, its missing parts supplied by reference TRBV28 and TRBJ2-1, is DVKVTQSSRYLVKRTGEKVFLECVQDMDHENMFWYRQDPGLGLRLIYFSYDVKMKEKGDIPEGYSVSREKKERFSLILESASTNQTSMYLCASSLLGQGAYNEQFFGPGTRLTVL.